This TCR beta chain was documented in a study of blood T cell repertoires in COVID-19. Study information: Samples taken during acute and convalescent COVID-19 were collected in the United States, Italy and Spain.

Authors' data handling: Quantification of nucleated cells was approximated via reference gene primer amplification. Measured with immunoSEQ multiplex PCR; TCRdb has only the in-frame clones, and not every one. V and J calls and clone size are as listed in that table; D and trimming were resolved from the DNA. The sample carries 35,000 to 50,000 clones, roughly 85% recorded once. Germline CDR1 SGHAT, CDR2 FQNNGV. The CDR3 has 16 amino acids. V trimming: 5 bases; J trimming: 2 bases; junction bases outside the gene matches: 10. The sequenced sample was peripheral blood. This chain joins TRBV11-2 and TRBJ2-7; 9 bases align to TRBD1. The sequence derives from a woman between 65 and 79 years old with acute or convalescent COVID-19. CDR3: CASSPVNYRGPYEQYF. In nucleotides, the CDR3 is TGTGCCAGCAGCCCGGTCAACTACAGGGGGCCCTACGAGCAGTACTTC.